This is a list of T cell receptor beta chains from one sample in a study of T-cell memory formation after mild COVID-19. One entry per CDR3 protein results from TCRdb running MiXCR on the 5' RACE reads. The data contain around 400,000 distinct CDR3 sequences, 20% to 25% of them singletons. Sequencing input: PBMCs or a T cell subset sorted from them (not recorded which). These receptors came from an adult woman who had mild COVID-19 (a few samples of this study predate the infection). Cell type and time point are not known. CDR3s include the opening cysteine and the closing phenylalanine or tryptophan. The order of the fields is V gene, D gene, CDR3 length, J gene, clone size, CDR3 protein, CDR3 DNA. The D gene is left open where the match is weak. Size is omitted from some rows. Given values are once, few, many or a class for expanded clones.

V: TRBV4-2
D: -
length: 13
J: TRBJ2-1
size: -
CDR3: CASSLGHYNEQFF
DNA: TGTGCCAGCAGCCTTGGCCATTACAATGAGCAGTTCTTC

V: TRBV29-1
D: -
length: 13
J: TRBJ1-1
size: -
CDR3: CSVAGGPGTEAFF
DNA: TGCAGCGTTGCGGGGGGCCCGGGCACTGAAGCTTTCTTT

V: TRBV12-3/TRBV12-4
D: TRBD1
length: 14
J: TRBJ1-2
size: -
CDR3: CASSDRVLSYGYTF
DNA: TGTGCCAGCAGCGACAGGGTATTAAGCTATGGCTACACCTTC

V: TRBV6-6
D: TRBD1
length: 17
J: TRBJ1-1
size: -
CDR3: CASSYRQGAYPNTEAFF
DNA: TGTGCCAGCAGTTACAGACAGGGTGCTTATCCGAACACTGAAGCTTTCTTT

V: TRBV9
D: TRBD2
length: 17
J: TRBJ2-3
size: few
CDR3: CASSVASGRASTDTQYF
DNA: TGTGCCAGCAGCGTAGCCAGCGGGAGGGCCAGCACAGATACGCAGTATTTT

V: TRBV6-2/TRBV6-3
D: -
length: 16
J: TRBJ1-3
size: -
CDR3: CASGNYRASSGNTIYF
DNA: TGTGCCAGCGGTAACTACAGGGCGAGCTCTGGAAACACCATATATTTT

V: TRBV7-9
D: TRBD1
length: 14
J: TRBJ1-2
size: few
CDR3: CASKMTGGLYGYTF
DNA: TGTGCCAGCAAAATGACAGGGGGTCTCTATGGCTACACCTTC

V: TRBV6-2/TRBV6-3
D: -
length: 14
J: TRBJ2-1
size: -
CDR3: CASSYSRLVHEQFF
DNA: TGTGCCAGCAGTTACTCGAGGCTAGTTCATGAGCAGTTCTTC

V: TRBV20-1
D: TRBD2
length: 17
J: TRBJ2-1
size: few
CDR3: CSASDPSGRDNYNEQFF
DNA: TGCAGTGCTAGTGACCCTAGCGGGAGGGACAACTACAATGAGCAGTTCTTC

V: TRBV24-1
D: -
length: 16
J: TRBJ2-1
size: -
CDR3: CATSDTTVSSYNEQFF
DNA: TGTGCCACCAGTGACACTACAGTGAGCTCCTACAATGAGCAGTTCTTC

V: TRBV27
D: TRBD1
length: 14
J: TRBJ1-1
size: few
CDR3: CASSRAGQGTEAFF
DNA: TGTGCCAGCAGTAGGGCCGGACAGGGCACTGAAGCTTTCTTT

V: TRBV7-2
D: -
length: 16
J: TRBJ2-3
size: -
CDR3: CASSPRGQGKPDTQYF
DNA: TGTGCCAGCAGCCCGAGAGGCCAGGGGAAGCCAGATACGCAGTATTTT

V: TRBV6-1
D: TRBD2
length: 14
J: TRBJ2-1
size: -
CDR3: CASSAGTRKDEQFF
DNA: TGTGCCAGCAGTGCCGGGACTAGAAAGGACGAGCAGTTCTTC

V: TRBV4-3
D: -
length: 15
J: TRBJ1-2
size: few
CDR3: CASTAGPESNYGYTF
DNA: TGCGCCAGCACCGCCGGACCGGAGTCTAACTATGGCTACACCTTC

V: TRBV4-3
D: TRBD1
length: 14
J: TRBJ2-7
size: few
CDR3: CASSQEQGALEQYF
DNA: TGCGCCAGCAGCCAAGAACAGGGGGCCCTCGAGCAGTACTTC

V: TRBV27
D: -
length: 11
J: TRBJ2-5
size: few
CDR3: CASSRRGTQYF
DNA: TGTGCCAGCAGCCGGAGGGGGACCCAGTACTTC